Listed below are T cell receptor beta chains from one sample, sequenced in a study of Graves' ophthalmopathy and Graves' hyperthyroidism. Each CDR3 protein gets one entry after TCRdb re-called the multiplex PCR reads with MiXCR. The sample has under 800,000 distinct CDR3 sequences; 22% are singletons. Sequencing was carried out using peripheral blood. These TCRs come from a woman younger than 35 with stable Graves' hyperthyroidism. Some clones in this sample may be carry-over from other donors' samples. Each CDR3 is given with its conserved first and last residue. Each record gives: J gene, V gene, CDR3 protein.

j_call: TRBJ2-7; v_call: TRBV20-1; cdr3_aa: CSASPWGLHEQYF
j_call: TRBJ2-6; v_call: TRBV19; cdr3_aa: CASSHSGTGVANVLTF
j_call: TRBJ1-2; v_call: TRBV7-3; cdr3_aa: CASSLNSGAAGGYTF
j_call: TRBJ2-7; v_call: TRBV27; cdr3_aa: CASSLSVGALPYEQYF
j_call: TRBJ1-2; v_call: TRBV2; cdr3_aa: CASRRTDNYGYTF
j_call: TRBJ1-2; v_call: TRBV5-6; cdr3_aa: CASNRMALGSSF
j_call: TRBJ1-1; v_call: TRBV13; cdr3_aa: CASSARWAAFEAFF
j_call: TRBJ2-5; v_call: TRBV24-1; cdr3_aa: CATSDKKTQYF
j_call: TRBJ2-2; v_call: TRBV20-1; cdr3_aa: CSARDRGNTGELFF
j_call: TRBJ2-5; v_call: TRBV20-1; cdr3_aa: CSVSGQETQYF
j_call: TRBJ2-7; v_call: TRBV12-3/TRBV12-4; cdr3_aa: CASSGLAGEAYEQYF
j_call: TRBJ2-7; v_call: TRBV29-1; cdr3_aa: CSVESDRANTYEQYF
j_call: TRBJ1-1; v_call: TRBV7-3; cdr3_aa: CASSLIGGAPTEAFF
j_call: TRBJ1-1; v_call: TRBV12-3/TRBV12-4; cdr3_aa: CASSRQVGTEAFF
j_call: TRBJ1-1; v_call: TRBV28; cdr3_aa: CASTNRVLKNTEAFF
j_call: TRBJ1-1; v_call: TRBV7-8; cdr3_aa: CASSLRRDGEAFF
j_call: TRBJ1-5; v_call: TRBV5-5; cdr3_aa: CASNAVYSNQPQHF
j_call: TRBJ2-2; v_call: TRBV7-2; cdr3_aa: CASSLAPGGTGELFF
j_call: TRBJ2-7; v_call: TRBV20-1; cdr3_aa: CSAITSGGYYEQYF
j_call: TRBJ1-1; v_call: TRBV28; cdr3_aa: CASIPGRRNTEAFF
j_call: TRBJ2-7; v_call: TRBV20-1; cdr3_aa: CSAPTSGSSYEQYF
j_call: TRBJ2-2; v_call: TRBV6-5; cdr3_aa: CASSYETGELFF
j_call: TRBJ2-7; v_call: TRBV7-6; cdr3_aa: CASSLGGATYEQYF
j_call: TRBJ2-2; v_call: TRBV12-3/TRBV12-4; cdr3_aa: CASIPGLDTGELFF
j_call: TRBJ1-5; v_call: TRBV19; cdr3_aa: CATRTEGIGNQPQHF
j_call: TRBJ2-7; v_call: TRBV20-1; cdr3_aa: CSALGANSYEQYF
j_call: TRBJ2-2; v_call: TRBV7-3; cdr3_aa: CASTNPTGGTYTGELFF
j_call: TRBJ2-7; v_call: TRBV30; cdr3_aa: CAWSSGSQTGEQYF
j_call: TRBJ2-6; v_call: TRBV25-1; cdr3_aa: CASSGRLTGSGANVLTF
j_call: TRBJ2-3; v_call: TRBV9; cdr3_aa: CASSPGTSGFTDTQYF
j_call: TRBJ1-1; v_call: TRBV30; cdr3_aa: CARSRGLNTEAFF
j_call: TRBJ2-7; v_call: TRBV12-3/TRBV12-4; cdr3_aa: CASSTPTTSGGPYEQYF
j_call: TRBJ2-7; v_call: TRBV6-1; cdr3_aa: CASRRTGEVKEQYF
j_call: TRBJ2-7; v_call: TRBV28; cdr3_aa: CASSPPGQSYEQYF
j_call: TRBJ1-1; v_call: TRBV7-8; cdr3_aa: CASSLESQVGEAFF